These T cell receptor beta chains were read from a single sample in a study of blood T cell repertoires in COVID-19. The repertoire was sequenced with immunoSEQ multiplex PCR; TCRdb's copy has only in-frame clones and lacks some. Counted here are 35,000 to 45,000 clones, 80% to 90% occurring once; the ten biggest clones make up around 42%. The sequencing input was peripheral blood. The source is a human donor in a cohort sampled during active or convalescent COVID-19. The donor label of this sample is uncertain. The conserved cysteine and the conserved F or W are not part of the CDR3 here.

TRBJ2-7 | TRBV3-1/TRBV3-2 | ASSQELAHEQY
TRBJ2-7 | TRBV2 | ASKLAGHTYEQY
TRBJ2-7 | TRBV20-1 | SASLGLAVYEQY
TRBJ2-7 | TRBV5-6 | ASSFKSILAGGDEQY
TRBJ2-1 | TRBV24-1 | ATSWASGDYNEQF
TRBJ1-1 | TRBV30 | AWSFPGGAPMTEAF
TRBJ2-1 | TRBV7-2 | ASGGSSYNEQF
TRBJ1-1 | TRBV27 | ASWITSGLKAF
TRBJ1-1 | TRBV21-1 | ASSWRQGGDRDTEAF
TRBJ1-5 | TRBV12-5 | ASGLGRTVNQPQH
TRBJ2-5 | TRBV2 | ASGSGETQY
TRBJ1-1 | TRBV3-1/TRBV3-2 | ASSQGLMNTEAF
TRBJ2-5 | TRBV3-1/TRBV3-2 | ASSHHQETQY
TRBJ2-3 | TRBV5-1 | ASSPGTSGRMTDTQY
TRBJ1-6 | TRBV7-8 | ASSREGGGNSPLH
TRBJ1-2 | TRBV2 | ASRLYYGYT
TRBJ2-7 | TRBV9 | ASSSGTGPYEQY
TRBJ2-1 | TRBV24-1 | ATSNRDYNNEQF
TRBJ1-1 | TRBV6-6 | AARAGGGSAEAF
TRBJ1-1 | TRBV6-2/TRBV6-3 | ASSSPSRAGTEAF
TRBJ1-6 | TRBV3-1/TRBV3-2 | ASSQGQFNSPLH
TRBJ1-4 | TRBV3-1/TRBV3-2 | ASSQRQGGDEKLF
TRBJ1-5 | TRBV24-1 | ATSDGLGSNQPQH
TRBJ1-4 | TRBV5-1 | ASSSSGTGNEKLF
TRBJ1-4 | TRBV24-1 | ATSDPRGTNEKLF
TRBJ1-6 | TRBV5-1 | ASSLSGSINSPLH
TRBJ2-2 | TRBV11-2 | ASSFRQGNTGELF
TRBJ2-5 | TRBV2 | ASTLGQGAGETQY
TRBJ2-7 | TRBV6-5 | ARTSGPYEQY